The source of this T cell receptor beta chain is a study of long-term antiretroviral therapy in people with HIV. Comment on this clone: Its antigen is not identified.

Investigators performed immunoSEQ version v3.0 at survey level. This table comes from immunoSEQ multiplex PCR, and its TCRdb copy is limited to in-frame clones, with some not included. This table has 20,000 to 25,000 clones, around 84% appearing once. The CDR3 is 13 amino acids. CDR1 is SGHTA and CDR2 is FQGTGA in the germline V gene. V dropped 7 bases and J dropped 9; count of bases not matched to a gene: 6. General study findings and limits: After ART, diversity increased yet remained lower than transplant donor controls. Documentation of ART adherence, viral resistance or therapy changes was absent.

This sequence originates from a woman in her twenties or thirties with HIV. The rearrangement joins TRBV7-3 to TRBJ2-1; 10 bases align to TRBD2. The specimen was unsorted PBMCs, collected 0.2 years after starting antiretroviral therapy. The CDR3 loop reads CASIAGGRGEQFF. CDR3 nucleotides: TGTGCCAGCATAGCGGGGGGCCGGGGTGAGCAGTTCTTC.